A single TCR beta chain is shown here with its context. This sample was taken from a study of Ad26.COV2.S vaccination and SARS-CoV-2 variants. This CDR3 has 13 amino acids. V gave up 8 bases and J gave up 1 base, with 11 bases separating them. This table comes from immunoSEQ multiplex PCR, and its TCRdb copy is limited to in-frame clones, with some not included. The table lists fewer than 800,000 clones, roughly 90% of them singletons. Treatment: about 20 received Ad26.COV2.S at low or high dose, single or two shots; roughly five received placebo; per-sample allocation not given. Sampling occurred on day 63 after the first vaccine or placebo injection.

Sample: peripheral blood, taken in a trial of Ad26.COV2.S vaccine versus placebo. The sequence was obtained from a person between 18 and 65 years old who received the Ad26.COV2.S COVID-19 vaccine or a placebo. The chain links TRBV12-3 or TRBV12-4 to TRBJ1-1; D remains ambiguous. CDR3 DNA sequence: TGTGCCAGCGAGTTGACGGCGAACACTGAAGCTTTCTTT. Protein sequence: CASELTANTEAFF.